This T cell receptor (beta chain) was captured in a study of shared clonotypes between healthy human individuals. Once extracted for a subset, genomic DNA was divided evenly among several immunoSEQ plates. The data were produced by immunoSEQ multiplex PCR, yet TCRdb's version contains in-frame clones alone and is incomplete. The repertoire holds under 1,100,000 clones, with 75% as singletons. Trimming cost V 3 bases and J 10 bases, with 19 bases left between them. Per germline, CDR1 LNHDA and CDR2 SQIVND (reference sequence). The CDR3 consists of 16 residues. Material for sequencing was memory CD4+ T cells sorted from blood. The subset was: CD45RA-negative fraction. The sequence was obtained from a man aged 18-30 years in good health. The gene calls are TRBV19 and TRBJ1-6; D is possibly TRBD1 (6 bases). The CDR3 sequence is CASSIATGKVGSPLHF. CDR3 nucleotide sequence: TGTGCCAGTAGTATCGCCACAGGGAAGGTTGGATCACCCCTCCACTTT. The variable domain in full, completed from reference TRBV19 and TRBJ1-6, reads DGGITQSPKYLFRKEGQNVTLSCEQNLNHDAMYWYRQDPGQGLRLIYYSQIVNDFQKGDIAEGYSVSREKKESFPLTVTSAQKNPTAFYLCASSIATGKVGSPLHFGNGTRLTVT.